This T cell receptor (beta chain) is drawn from a study of spatial heterogeneity in lung cancer. Across the study: At a median of about 22 months after resection, follow-up PBMC samples were sequenced when available. Detection consistently captured more beta-chain sequences than alpha-chain sequences.

CDR1 SGHAT and CDR2 FQDESV come from the germline V gene (reference sequence). The CDR3 consists of 16 residues. The V end lost 1 base, the J end lost 0 bases, and 13 bases lay between the germline ends. Time point denoted: blood at routine non-recurrence follow-up after resection. Whole RNA came from tumor, nontumor lung or frozen PBMC and was sequenced without being sorted. From the 5' RACE reads, TCRdb called clonotypes with MiXCR, one entry per CDR3 protein. The repertoire has some 120,000 distinct CDR3 sequences, 10% to 15% of them found once; the top ten carry over 15%. Study-level points and caveats: Follow-up blood showed ubiquitous expanded tumor TCRs less than blood at resection did.

This clonotype was found a few times. Its target is unknown. The sequencing here drew on PBMCs, taken at follow-up. The origin of this receptor is a male donor with early-stage non-small cell lung cancer. This chain connects TRBV11-1 to TRBJ2-7; D unclear. The CDR3 DNA reads as TGTGCCAGCAGCTTAGGCGCAGGTAGGAGCTCCTACGAGCAGTACTTC. Translation: CASSLGAGRSSYEQYF.